The 10 T cell receptor beta chains given below trace back to one sample, sequenced in a study of molecular identifiers for immune sequencing clone quantification. TCRdb passed the PCR reads through MiXCR, listing each CDR3 protein once. Of some 100,000 distinct CDR3 sequences in the sample, roughly a third are singletons; the top ten hold around 3.9%. Sequencing was performed on naive CD8+ T cells from blood, with Jurkat cell RNA spiked in. Noted subset: FACS-sorted CD8+CD4-CCR7+CD45RA+ naive T cells. All receptors come from a human donor in good health. Some libraries in this study had Jurkat cell RNA spiked in.

In its sample, this clonotype was seen many times. The J gene is TRBJ1-3, the V gene TRBV28; D is unresolved. Germline CDR1 is MDHEN and CDR2 is SYDVKM. Trimming left V 5 bases short and J 2 bases short, with 13 bases between. The CDR3 has 15 amino acids. CDR3 region: CASSARTVAGNTIYF. CDR3 nucleotides: TGTGCCAGCAGTGCCCGTACAGTCGCTGGAAACACCATATATTTT.

V gene TRBV28 combines with J gene TRBJ1-5, with D perhaps TRBD1 (5 bases). V lost 8 bases and J lost 2, with 13 bases in between. The CDR3 sequence is 14 residues long. Per the germline V gene, CDR1 is MDHEN and CDR2 is SYDVKM. CDR3 DNA: TGTGCCAGCCAAGGGAGGGGCCGCAATCAGCCCCAGCATTTT. Translation: CASQGRGRNQPQHF.

This clonotype has just a few counts. The rearrangement uses TRBV6-2 or TRBV6-3 and TRBJ2-1; possibly TRBD2 for D (5 bases). V was clipped by 8 bases and J by 5 bases, with 16 bases between them. Per germline, CDR1 MNHEY and CDR2 SVGEGT. The CDR3 contains 14 residues. CDR3 in DNA: TGTGCCAGCCGGCTACGAGCGGATGACAATGAGCAGTTCTTC. Protein sequence: CASRLRADDNEQFF.

With respect to this clonotype: A junction boundary mismatches the germline segment, possibly from a read error. The chain uses TRBV6-2 or TRBV6-3 and TRBJ2-1, with TRBD2 matching 12 bases. The CDR3 is 17 residues long. In germline, CDR1 is MNHEY, CDR2 SVGEGT. CDR3 amino acids: CASSSSLAGGPYNELFF. CDR3 nucleotides: TGTGCCAGCAGTAGTTCTCTAGCGGGAGGGCCGTACAATGAGCTGTTCTTC.

Remarks on this clonotype: This may stem from a read error, because a much larger clone lies one nucleotide away. The chain is built from TRBV2 and TRBJ2-3; TRBD2 is a possible D gene (5 bases). V lost 3 bases to trimming and J lost 8 bases, with 15 bases between them. From germline, CDR1 is SNHLY and CDR2 FYNNEI. The CDR3 consists of 14 residues. CDR3 DNA sequence: TGTGCCAGCAGTGAGGTCGGGAAGGCAGCTACGCAGTATTTT. Amino acid sequence: CASSEVGKAATQYF.

This clonotype has more than one count but fewer than ten. CDR3 bases: TGTGCCAGCAGCCCAATCACAGATACGCAGTATTTT. Translating it yields CASSPITDTQYF. V usage is TRBV13 and J usage is TRBJ2-3; D unclear. Germline V CDR1 and CDR2: PRHDT, FYEKMQ (reference sequence). The CDR3 is 12 residues long. The ends were cut back, 5 bases at V and 2 bases at J, with 5 bases in the middle.

The J gene is TRBJ2-1, the V gene TRBV16, with 8 nucleotides matching TRBD2. Trimming removed 3 bases from V and 7 bases from J; junction bases left unmatched: 8. This CDR3 comprises 15 residues. Germline V gives CDR1 KGHSY, CDR2 FQNENV. The CDR3 loop is CASSHPGGLANEQFF. The CDR3 region has the DNA TGTGCCAGCAGCCACCCCGGAGGACTAGCTAATGAGCAGTTCTTC.

The V call is TRBV20-1, the J call TRBJ2-7, with 7 bases aligning to TRBD2. Per the germline V gene, CDR1 is DFQATT and CDR2 is SNEGSKA (reference sequence). V dropped 3 bases and J dropped 0; count of bases not matched to a gene: 8. This CDR3 contains 15 residues. DNA for the CDR3: TGCAGTGCTAGCTCACAGCGGGGCCTCTCCTACGAGCAGTACTTC. Translating gives CSASSQRGLSYEQYF.

This clonotype appeared many times. This chain uses TRBV28 with TRBJ2-7; D perhaps matches TRBD2 (7 bases). The CDR3 runs to 13 residues. V was clipped by 11 bases and J by 2 bases, with 16 bases between them. Germline V gene lookup returns CDR1 MDHEN and CDR2 SYDVKM. CDR3 in DNA: TGTGCCGGGGGCGGACGGGAGGCCTACGAGCAGTACTTC. It translates to CAGGGREAYEQYF.

As concerns this clonotype: As the CDR3 is not closed by the conserved phenylalanine or tryptophan, this likely results from a read error. This chain joins TRBV6-2 or TRBV6-3 and TRBJ2-7, with D possibly matching TRBD2 (5 bases). This CDR3 spans 17 amino acids. CDR1 and CDR2 (germline): MNHEY, SVGEGT. V lost 7 bases and J 0 bases, leaving 22 bases between the germline ends. The CDR3 DNA follows: TGTGCCAGCAATTTCGTTCTAGCCCACTTGAGCTCCTACGAGCAGTACATC. It is translated as CASNFVLAHLSSYEQYI.